One and the same sample provided the 21 T cell receptor beta chains below, sequenced in a study of T cells in Graves' hyperthyroidism and ophthalmopathy. TCR beta CDR3 sequences were amplified from RNA transcripts. A first-round RT-PCR of the TCR CDR3 used the HTBI primer set. TCRdb re-called the multiplex PCR reads through MiXCR, storing one row per CDR3 protein. Counted here are hundreds of thousands of distinct CDR3 sequences, 16% occurring once; the ten biggest clones make up about 3.5%. Sequenced material: blood. These receptors were collected from a woman aged 40 to 50 with Graves' ophthalmopathy.

This chain joins TRBV19 and TRBJ2-1, with no clear D. CDR1 is LNHDA, CDR2 SQIVND, per germline (reference sequence). The CDR3 consists of 13 residues. Deletions cut 1 base from V and 8 bases from J, with 9 bases between. CDR3 sequence reads: CASSIAGSDEQFF. The CDR3 nucleotides are TGTGCCAGTAGTATAGCGGGTTCGGATGAGCAGTTCTTC.

This clonotype was seen repeatedly, ten times or more. The rearrangement uses TRBV12-3 or TRBV12-4 and TRBJ2-3; no reliable D call. V lost 6 bases to trimming and J lost 2 bases, with 9 bases between them. This CDR3 spans 13 amino acids. Here the CDR3 DNA reads TGTGCCAGCAGCCGGCAGGTCACAGATACGCAGTATTTT. Translating it yields CASSRQVTDTQYF.

V gene TRBV27 combines with J gene TRBJ2-1; 9 bases match TRBD2. Germline V gene lookup returns CDR1 MNHEY and CDR2 SMNVEV (reference sequence). The CDR3 is 18 amino acids. V lost 5 bases to trimming and J lost 0 bases; unmatched junction nucleotides: 11. The chain's CDR3 is CASSTRGLAGSSYNEQFF. CDR3 in DNA: TGTGCCAGCAGTACTCGGGGTCTAGCGGGAAGCTCCTACAATGAGCAGTTCTTC.

This clonotype has more than one count but fewer than ten. This sequence joins TRBV20-1 and TRBJ2-5; a possible D gene is TRBD1 (6 bases). The V and J ends lost 6 bases and 3 bases respectively, with 14 bases between them. CDR3 length: 13 amino acids. The germline V gene has CDR1 DFQATT and CDR2 SNEGSKA (reference sequence). The CDR3 spells CSAKSGTKETQYF. In nucleotides, the CDR3 is TGCAGTGCAAAGTCCGGGACAAAAGAGACCCAGTACTTC.

This clonotype has at least ten counts. V and J are TRBV5-1 and TRBJ2-7; 7 positions match TRBD1. V shed 5 bases and J 2 bases; nucleotides not matched to a gene: 10. The CDR3 consists of 15 residues. Germline V gene sequence: CDR1 SGHRS, CDR2 YFSETQ. As DNA, the CDR3 is TGCGCCAGCAGATACGACAGGGAATCCCCCTACGAGCAGTACTTC. It is translated as CASRYDRESPYEQYF.

This clonotype was seen ten or more times. The J gene is TRBJ1-2, the V gene TRBV30, with unresolved D. CDR1 GTSNPN and CDR2 SVGIG come from the germline V gene (reference sequence). V lost 0 bases and J 7 bases, leaving 12 bases between the germline ends. This CDR3 contains 13 residues. In DNA form, the CDR3 reads TGTGCCTGGAGTGTTAATGGCCTCGGTGGCTACACCTTC. Amino acids: CAWSVNGLGGYTF. Using reference TRBV30 and TRBJ1-2 for the parts outside the CDR3, the full variable domain is SQTIHQWPATLVQPVGSPLSLECTVEGTSNPNLYWYRQAAGRGLQLLFYSVGIGQISSEVPQNLSASRPQDRQFILSSKKLLLSDSGFYLCAWSVNGLGGYTFGSGTRLTVV.

Points on this clonotype: It may be a read error: a sequence one base away is much more abundant. V usage is TRBV6-1 and J usage is TRBJ2-6; TRBD1 matches at 10 bases. The V gene's germline CDR1 is MNHNS and CDR2 SASEGT. This CDR3 is 17 amino acids long. The V gene end was trimmed by 7 bases and the J gene end by 3 bases; junction bases not matched to a gene: 9. In DNA form, the CDR3 reads TGTGCCAGCAAAATGAGACAGGGGGCGCTTGGGGCCAACGTCCTGACTTTC. Its protein product is CASKMRQGALGANVLTF.

There are a few counts of this clonotype. V and J are TRBV15 and TRBJ1-6; D uncertain. With 1 base removed from V and 5 bases from J, the gap between germline ends came to 9 bases. The CDR3 loop spans 15 amino acids. Germline V gene sequence: CDR1 LNHNV, CDR2 YYDKDF (reference sequence). CDR3 sequence reads: CATSRGNRDNSPLHF. The CDR3 DNA follows: TGTGCCACCAGCAGAGGGAACAGAGATAATTCACCCCTCCACTTT.

This clonotype has at least ten counts. The V call is TRBV30, the J call TRBJ2-5; D not resolved. The CDR3 is made up of 12 amino acids. Per the germline V gene, CDR1 is GTSNPN and CDR2 is SVGIG (reference sequence). Between the trimmed V and J ends, which lost 2 bases and 3 bases, there was a span of 7 bases. Written as DNA, the CDR3 is TGTGCCTGGAGTAGGACGGAAGAGACCCAGTACTTC. This sequence encodes CAWSRTEETQYF.

This clonotype was recorded many times. The chain uses TRBV2 and TRBJ2-1; D is ambiguous. V was pared by 0 bases and J by 6 bases, with 9 bases between. This CDR3 has 14 residues. CDR1 SNHLY and CDR2 FYNNEI come from the germline V gene. The CDR3 coding sequence is TGTGCCAGCAGTGAAGCGCCCGGGTCCAATGAGCAGTTCTTC. Translating it yields CASSEAPGSNEQFF.

The chain recombines TRBV12-3 or TRBV12-4 with TRBJ2-7; 9 nucleotides line up with TRBD2. This CDR3 contains 14 residues. Trimming at V came to 5 bases and at J to 6 bases, leaving 8 bases not matched to a gene. CDR3 residues: CASSRAGGSLEQYF. In DNA, the CDR3 is TGTGCCAGCAGTCGAGCGGGAGGATCCCTCGAGCAGTACTTC.

In this sample, this clonotype turned up many times. The chain joins TRBV28 to TRBJ1-1; D ambiguous. This CDR3 is built from 12 residues. Germline CDR1 is MDHEN and CDR2 is SYDVKM. V shed 3 bases and J shed 3 bases, with 5 bases lying between them. CDR3 loop: CASSFPYTEAFF. Written as DNA, the CDR3 is TGTGCCAGCAGTTTCCCCTACACTGAAGCTTTCTTT.

This clonotype was counted only a few times. This rearrangement joins TRBV7-2 to TRBJ1-4; D gene uncertain. The V gene lost 5 bases and the J gene lost 5 bases, with 15 bases spanning the gap. The CDR3 is made up of 15 amino acids. The germline V gene has CDR1 SGHTA and CDR2 FQGNSA. The CDR3 protein is CASSRSLLLNEKLFF. The DNA for the CDR3 is TGTGCCAGCAGCAGAAGTCTCTTACTAAATGAAAAACTGTTTTTT.

This clonotype came up many times. DNA of the CDR3: TGTGCCAGCACGGGAGGCCGCACCTACGAGCAGTACTTC. Translating it yields CASTGGRTYEQYF. The J gene is TRBJ2-7, the V gene TRBV3-1, with 7 nucleotides matching TRBD2. The CDR3 loop spans 13 amino acids. Looked up from germline, CDR1 is LGHDT and CDR2 is YNNKEL (reference sequence). V dropped 7 bases and J dropped 2; count of bases not matched to a gene: 5.

The sample holds many counts of this clonotype. The chain couples TRBV3-1 to TRBJ1-1, with TRBD1 matching 7 bases. From germline, CDR1 is LGHDT and CDR2 YNNKEL (reference sequence). The CDR3 covers 16 residues. V lost 1 base and J lost 0; bases outside the gene matches: 5. Here the CDR3 reads CASSQGTGQMNTEAFF. In DNA form, the CDR3 reads TGTGCCAGCAGCCAAGGCACGGGACAGATGAACACTGAAGCTTTCTTT. Combining the CDR3 with reference TRBV3-1 and TRBJ1-1 gives the whole variable domain DTAVSQTPKYLVTQMGNDKSIKCEQNLGHDTMYWYKQDSKKFLKIMFSYNNKELIINETVPNRFSPKSPDKAHLNLHINSLELGDSAVYFCASSQGTGQMNTEAFFGQGTRLTVV.

The chain has TRBV4-1 and TRBJ2-7; D gene unclear. CDR3 length: 14 residues. CDR1 and CDR2 from the germline V gene are MGHRA and YSYEKL. V was cut by 5 bases and J by 2 bases, with 13 bases left in between. CDR3 loop: CASSWAFGPYEQYF. In DNA, the CDR3 is TGCGCCAGCAGCTGGGCCTTTGGTCCCTACGAGCAGTACTTC.

Concerning this clonotype itself: A single base separates this from a much larger clone, so it may be a read error. The chain joins TRBV11-1 to TRBJ1-1; possible D gene TRBD1, 6 bases. With 1 base removed from V and 4 bases from J, the gap between germline ends came to 22 bases. Germline V CDR1 and CDR2: SGHAT, FQDESV (reference sequence). This CDR3 region has 18 residues. As DNA, the CDR3 is TGTGCCAGCAGCTTAGAAGGATATTACAGGGACCCGAGCACTGAAGCTTTCTTT. Amino acid sequence: CASSLEGYYRDPSTEAFF. Looking up the rest from reference TRBV11-1 and TRBJ1-1 gives the full variable domain: EAEVAQSPRYKITEKSQAVAFWCDPISGHATLYWYRQILGQGPELLVQFQDESVVDDSQLPKDRFSAERLKGVDSTLKIQPAELGDSAMYLCASSLEGYYRDPSTEAFFGQGTRLTVV.

The sample holds many counts of this clonotype. The chain couples TRBV10-3 to TRBJ2-7; no firm D call. V dropped 2 bases and J dropped 3 bases, with 8 bases sitting between them. The CDR3 is 13 amino acids. Germline CDR1 and CDR2: ENHRY and SYGVKD. In DNA, the CDR3 is TGTGCCATCAGTGAGGTTAGCAGCTACGAGCAGTACTTC. Translated, it gives CAISEVSSYEQYF.

This clonotype was counted once. This chain links TRBV28 with TRBJ2-1; the D gene is possibly TRBD1 (5 bases). Germline V gives CDR1 MDHEN, CDR2 SYDVKM. Between the trimmed V and J ends, which lost 5 bases and 9 bases, there was a span of 17 bases. CDR3 size: 14 residues. The CDR3 DNA is TGTGCCAGCAGTCTTCCCGACAGTCGGGCTGAGCAGTTCTTC. It codes for CASSLPDSRAEQFF.

This clonotype appeared many times. The V and J genes are TRBV7-2 and TRBJ2-7; possible D gene TRBD1, 5 bases. The germline V gene has CDR1 SGHTA and CDR2 FQGNSA. The length of the CDR3 is 14 residues. With 5 bases removed from V and 5 bases from J, the gap between germline ends came to 16 bases. CDR3 DNA sequence: TGTGCCAGCAGCGTCATCGATGACAGCCACGAGCAGTACTTC. Its protein product is CASSVIDDSHEQYF.

Concerning this clonotype: Its ends do not fully match the called genes, so a read error is possible. The CDR3 DNA sequence: TGTGCCAGCAGCTTAGGGACTCTGGACGTCAATGGGCAGTTCTTC. Translation gives CASSLGTLDVNGQFF. The rearrangement links TRBV11-1 to TRBJ2-1; D may be TRBD2 (5 bases). Germline V gene sequence: CDR1 SGHAT, CDR2 FQDESV (reference sequence). The CDR3 consists of 15 residues.